This TCR beta chain was sequenced during a study of beta chain features in type 1 diabetes. Expressed TCRB transcripts were sequenced, since all the RNA that had been isolated was reverse transcribed. Clones were sequenced by immunoSEQ multiplex PCR, and TCRdb holds only the in-frame ones, with some missing. Among a few hundred thousand clones, 8.5% to 10% were seen once, and the ten largest hold about 0.64%. Per donor, one heparinised blood draw averaged about 100 mL. Sorting of CD4+ naive, central memory, regulatory and stem cell-like memory cells was performed via CD45RO/CCR7/CD25/CD127/CD95/CD27. Comment on this clone: The antigen is unknown.

Study conclusions and caveats: More deletions and fewer insertions at VDJ junctions were found in patients with type 1 diabetes. In every one of the four CD4+ subsets, TCRB CDR3s were moderately but significantly shorter in Type 1 diabetes patients.

The V end lost 8 bases, the J end lost 4 bases, and 15 bases lay between the germline ends. This CDR3 has 14 amino acids. Germline-derived CDR1 and CDR2 are MNHNY and SVGAGI (reference sequence). The sample was central memory CD4+ T cells from blood. The sequence derives from a man aged 25-40 years with type 1 diabetes. The V call is TRBV6-6, the J call TRBJ1-3; D gene uncertain. The CDR3 reads CASWPLADGNTIYF. The CDR3 nucleotides read TGTGCCAGCTGGCCGCTGGCCGACGGAAACACCATATATTTT.